A single sample gave rise to the 9 T cell receptor beta chains below, sequenced in a study of CD8+ T cells in alopecia areata. Extracted RNA was reverse transcribed into cDNA, the sequencing template. Produced via immunoSEQ multiplex PCR; TCRdb's table is partial and in-frame only. Among roughly 64,000 clones, roughly 50% were seen once, and the ten largest hold about a fifth. The treatment here: oral pan-JAK inhibitor, 5-10 mg twice daily. The sequencing used CD8+ T cells sorted from blood, collected at approximately week 36, from a patient treated with tofacitinib. The receptor set was obtained from a human donor with alopecia areata.

The chain couples TRBV27 to TRBJ2-1; TRBD2 aligns across 9 bases. This CDR3 spans 15 amino acids. The germline V gene encodes CDR1 MNHEY and CDR2 SMNVEV (reference sequence). Losses at the gene ends were 3 bases for V and 8 bases for J; bases not matched to a gene: 8. Here the CDR3 DNA reads TGTGCCAGCAGTTTGGGGACTAGCTTGGGGGATGAGCAGTTCTTC. Translating gives CASSLGTSLGDEQFF.

This sequence joins TRBV6-6 and TRBJ1-1; unclear D gene. The CDR3 is 13 residues long. Germline V gene lookup returns CDR1 MNHNY and CDR2 SVGAGI (reference sequence). Trimming took 6 bases from V and 5 from J, leaving 13 bases between them. CDR3 DNA sequence: TGTGCCAGCAGCCCGCGAGGAGGAACTGAAGCTTTCTTT. Translation: CASSPRGGTEAFF.

This clone was seen a handful of times. This sample also contains other DNA sequences that code for the same CDR3. This chain uses TRBV30 with TRBJ1-2; TRBD1 might be the D (6 bases). V was clipped by 2 bases and J by 4 bases, with 14 bases between them. CDR1 GTSNPN and CDR2 SVGIG come from the germline V gene (reference sequence). The CDR3 is made up of 14 amino acids. This CDR3 is CAWSPGQGAYGYTF. For the CDR3, the DNA is TGTGCCTGGAGTCCGGGACAAGGAGCCTATGGCTACACCTTC.

This rearrangement joins TRBV4-3 to TRBJ2-2, with D hard to call. The germline V gene has CDR1 LGHNA and CDR2 YSLEER. The V gene lost 4 bases and the J gene lost 0 bases, with 9 bases spanning the gap. The CDR3 runs 15 residues. The CDR3 spells CASSLRWTNTGELFF. The DNA of the CDR3 is TGCGCCAGCAGCCTCCGATGGACGAACACCGGGGAGCTGTTTTTT.

This clone was counted between two and nine times. This chain uses TRBV25-1 with TRBJ1-1; 7 bases agree with TRBD1. Germline lookup yields CDR1 MGHDK and CDR2 SYGVNS. CDR3 length: 12 amino acids. Trimming removed 8 bases from V and 5 bases from J; junction bases left unmatched: 5. The DNA for the CDR3 is TGTGCCAGCGAACCAGGGGGAACTGAAGCTTTCTTT. The encoded protein is CASEPGGTEAFF. Filled out from reference TRBV25-1 and TRBJ1-1, the complete variable domain reads EADIYQTPRYLVIGTGKKITLECSQTMGHDKMYWYQQDPGMELHLIHYSYGVNSTEKGDLSSESTVSRIRTEHFPLTLESARPSHTSQYLCASEPGGTEAFFGQGTRLTVV.

This clone showed up many times. The chain couples TRBV19 to TRBJ2-1; D ambiguous. V was shortened by 7 bases and J by 0 bases, with 13 bases between the two germline ends. Germline V gene lookup returns CDR1 LNHDA and CDR2 SQIVND (reference sequence). The CDR3 is 15 residues long. The CDR3 nucleotides are TGTGCCAGTACTACGGGCCTCAGCTCCTACAATGAGCAGTTCTTC. Protein product: CASTTGLSSYNEQFF.

The chain employs TRBV28 and TRBJ2-7; D remains unclear. Germline V gives CDR1 MDHEN, CDR2 SYDVKM. The length of the CDR3 is 12 residues. Trimming removed 6 bases at V and 0 bases at J, with 6 bases between. The CDR3 sequence: CASRDPSYEQYF. The CDR3 DNA sequence: TGTGCCAGCAGGGACCCCTCCTACGAGCAGTACTTC. Drawing the rest from reference TRBV28 and TRBJ2-7, the complete variable domain is DVKVTQSSRYLVKRTGEKVFLECVQDMDHENMFWYRQDPGLGLRLIYFSYDVKMKEKGDIPEGYSVSREKKERFSLILESASTNQTSMYLCASRDPSYEQYFGPGTRLTVT.

There are a few counts of this clone. This chain uses TRBV29-1 with TRBJ2-5; D uncertain. CDR3 length: 13 residues. Deletions cut 6 bases from V and 3 bases from J, with 14 bases between. The germline gives CDR1 SQVTM, CDR2 ANQGSEA. The DNA for the CDR3 is TGCAGCGTCCCGGGTCATTCAAAAGAGACCCAGTACTTC. Translating it yields CSVPGHSKETQYF.

The J gene is TRBJ2-3, the V gene TRBV11-2; possible D gene TRBD2, 5 bases. The CDR3 consists of 13 residues. Germline V gene sequence: CDR1 SGHAT, CDR2 FQNNGV. Trimming removed 6 bases at V and 6 bases at J, with 13 bases between. The CDR3 bases are TGTGCCAGCAGTCCCTCCCCGGGGGATACGCAGTATTTT. Its protein is CASSPSPGDTQYF.